This T cell receptor beta chain was identified during a study of T cell responses to AZD1222 COVID-19 vaccine. Findings of the study overall: The study reported that nearly half of spike-specific TCRs target unmutated variant regions. White British donors predominated, females outnumbered males, and clonal diversity was possibly underestimated. Spike-specific TCR breadth and depth were elevated following two AZD1222 doses. Only a handful of AZD1222 recipients, more than five in all, had baseline seropositivity.

The CDR3 loop spans 12 amino acids. Per the germline V gene, CDR1 is MDHEN and CDR2 is SYDVKM. V was trimmed by 6 bases and J by 8 bases, leaving 13 bases between them. Only in-frame clones appear in the TCRdb table, and some are missing; sequencing was by immunoSEQ multiplex PCR. The sample records 84,000 or so clones, roughly 88% being singletons. This clone was picked up a small number of times. Its specificity is not known. The sequences come from peripheral blood, collected on day 0 of AZD1222 vaccination. This TCR derives from an adult in good health. This chain joins TRBV28 and TRBJ1-1; D remains unclear. This chain's CDR3 is CASSLFKKEAFF. In DNA, the CDR3 is TGTGCCAGCAGCCTCTTTAAAAAGGAAGCTTTCTTT.